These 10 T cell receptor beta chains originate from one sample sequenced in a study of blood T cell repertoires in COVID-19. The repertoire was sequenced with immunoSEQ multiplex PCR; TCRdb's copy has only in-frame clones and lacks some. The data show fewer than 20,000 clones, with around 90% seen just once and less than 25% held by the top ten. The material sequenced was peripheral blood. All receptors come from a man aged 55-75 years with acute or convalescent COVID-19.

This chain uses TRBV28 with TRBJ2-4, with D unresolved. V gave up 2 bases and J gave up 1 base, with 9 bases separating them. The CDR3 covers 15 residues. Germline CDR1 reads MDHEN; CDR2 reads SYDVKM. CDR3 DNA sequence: TGTGCCAGCAGTTTAGGGCTCCCTGCCAAAAACATTCAGTACTTC. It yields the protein CASSLGLPAKNIQYF.

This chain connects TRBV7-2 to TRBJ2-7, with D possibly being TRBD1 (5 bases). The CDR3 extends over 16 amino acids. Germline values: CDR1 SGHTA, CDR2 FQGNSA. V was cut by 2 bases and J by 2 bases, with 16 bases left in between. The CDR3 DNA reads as TGTGCCAGCAGCTTATCCGTCCATTCAGGGACCTACGAGCAGTACTTC. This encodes CASSLSVHSGTYEQYF.

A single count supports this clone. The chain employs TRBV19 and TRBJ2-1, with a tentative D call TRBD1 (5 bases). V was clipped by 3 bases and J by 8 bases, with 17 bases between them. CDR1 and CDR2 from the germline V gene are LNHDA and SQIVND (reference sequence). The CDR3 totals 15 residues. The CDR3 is CASSMMAGIRHEQFF. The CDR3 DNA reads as TGTGCCAGTAGTATGATGGCAGGGATTAGGCATGAGCAGTTCTTC.

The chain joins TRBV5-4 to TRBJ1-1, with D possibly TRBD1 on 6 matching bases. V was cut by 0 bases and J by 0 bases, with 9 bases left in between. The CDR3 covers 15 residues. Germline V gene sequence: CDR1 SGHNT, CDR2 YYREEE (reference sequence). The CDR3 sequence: CASSLATGLNTEAFF. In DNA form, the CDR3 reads TGTGCCAGCAGCTTGGCGACAGGACTGAACACTGAAGCTTTCTTT.

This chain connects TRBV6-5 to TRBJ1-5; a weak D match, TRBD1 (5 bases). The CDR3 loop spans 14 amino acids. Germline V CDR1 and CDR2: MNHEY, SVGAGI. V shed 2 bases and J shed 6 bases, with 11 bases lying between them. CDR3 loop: CASSYDVGGQPQHF. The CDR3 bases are TGTGCCAGCAGTTACGATGTGGGGGGTCAGCCCCAGCATTTT.

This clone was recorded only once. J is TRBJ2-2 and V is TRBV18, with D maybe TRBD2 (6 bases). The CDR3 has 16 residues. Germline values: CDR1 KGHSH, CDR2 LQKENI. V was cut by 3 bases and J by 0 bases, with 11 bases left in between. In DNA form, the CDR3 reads TGTGCCAGCTCACCCGGGGGTCCCTCGAACACCGGGGAGCTGTTTTTT. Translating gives CASSPGGPSNTGELFF.

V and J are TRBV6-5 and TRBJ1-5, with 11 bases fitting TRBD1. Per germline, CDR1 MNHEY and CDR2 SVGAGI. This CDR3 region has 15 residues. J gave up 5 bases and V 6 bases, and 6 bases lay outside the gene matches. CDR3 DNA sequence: TGTGCCAGCAGGACGGACAGGGGGCTTCATCAGCCCCAGCATTTT. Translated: CASRTDRGLHQPQHF.

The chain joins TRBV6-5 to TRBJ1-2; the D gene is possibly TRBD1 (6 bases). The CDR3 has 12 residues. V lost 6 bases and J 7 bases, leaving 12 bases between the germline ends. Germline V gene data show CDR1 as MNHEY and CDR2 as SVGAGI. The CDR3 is CASRSQGAGYTF. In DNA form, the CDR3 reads TGTGCCAGCAGATCACAGGGAGCTGGCTACACCTTC.

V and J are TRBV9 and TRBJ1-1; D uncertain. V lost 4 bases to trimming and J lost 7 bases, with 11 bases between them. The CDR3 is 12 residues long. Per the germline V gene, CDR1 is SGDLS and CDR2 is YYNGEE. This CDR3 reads CASSPQEVEAFF. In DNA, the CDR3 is TGTGCCAGCAGCCCTCAAGAGGTTGAAGCTTTCTTT.

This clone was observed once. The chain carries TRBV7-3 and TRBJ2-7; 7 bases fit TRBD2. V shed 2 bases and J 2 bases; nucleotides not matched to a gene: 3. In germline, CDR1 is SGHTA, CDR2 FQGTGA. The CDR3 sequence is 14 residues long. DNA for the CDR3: TGTGCCAGCAGCTTAGCGGGAGAGGCCTACGAGCAGTACTTC. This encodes CASSLAGEAYEQYF.